This paragraph covers one T cell receptor beta chain sequence. The junction departs from the called germline gene at one end, perhaps through a read error. Germline CDR1 SSHAT, CDR2 FNYEAQ (reference sequence). The CDR3 has 13 amino acids. These data originate in a study of blood T cell repertoires in COVID-19. Background on the study: Donors in the United States, Italy and Spain gave samples during acute or convalescent COVID-19. T cells, B-cell-depleted T cells, or PBMCs provided the cDNA or gDNA that served as material.

Sequenced by immunoSEQ multiplex PCR; TCRdb stores in-frame clones only, minus some. The sample has 120,000 or so clones; roughly four fifths are singletons. Sequencing was done on a sample of peripheral blood. This clonotype was sampled from a woman in her forties or fifties with acute or convalescent COVID-19. The V and J genes are TRBV7-7 and TRBJ1-1; the D is unclear. The CDR3 DNA follows: TGTGCTAGCAGCTTAGCCCAGAACACTGAAGCTTTCTTT. It is translated as CASSLAQNTEAFF. Full variable domain (rest looked up from reference TRBV7-7 and TRBJ1-1): GAGVSQSPRYKVTKRGQDVTLRCDPISSHATLYWYQQALGQGPEFLTYFNYEAQPDKSGLPSDRFSAERPEGSISTLTIQRTEQRDSAMYRCASSLAQNTEAFFGQGTRLTVV.